A selection of T cell receptor beta chains follows, all from one sample in a study of early T cells in non-severe SARS-CoV-2 infection. Via MiXCR, TCRdb re-called the 5' RACE reads, giving one row per CDR3 protein. The sample carries 71,000 or so distinct CDR3 sequences, approximately 13% recorded once. Sequencing was done on a sample of whole blood. The receptors here all came from an adult who was a healthcare worker with PCR-confirmed SARS-CoV-2 infection or an uninfected control (not recorded which). CDR3s include the opening cysteine and the closing phenylalanine or tryptophan. The D gene is left open where the match is weak. Some rows have no size entry. The others give once, few or many, or a class for an expanded clone.

v_gene: TRBV4-3
d_gene: NA
abundance: NA
j_gene: TRBJ1-1
CDR3nt: TGCGCCAGCAGCCAAGCCAGGGAGGTCACTGAAGCTTTCTTT
CDR3aa: CASSQAREVTEAFF

v_gene: TRBV10-2
d_gene: NA
abundance: NA
j_gene: TRBJ2-7
CDR3nt: TGCGCCACCTCTTCAGCGTACGAGCAGTACTTC
CDR3aa: CATSSAYEQYF

v_gene: TRBV7-9
d_gene: NA
abundance: few
j_gene: TRBJ2-3
CDR3nt: TGTGCCAGCAGCAGCTGGCTTGGGGGCCTCACAGATACGCAGTATTTT
CDR3aa: CASSSWLGGLTDTQYF

v_gene: TRBV6-5
d_gene: NA
abundance: NA
j_gene: TRBJ2-5
CDR3nt: TGTGCCAGCAGTTACGGAGGGGCTCAAGAGACCCAGTACTTC
CDR3aa: CASSYGGAQETQYF

v_gene: TRBV7-2
d_gene: NA
abundance: few
j_gene: TRBJ2-7
CDR3nt: TGTGCCAGCTCCCCCGAGGGGCTCGAGCAGTACTTC
CDR3aa: CASSPEGLEQYF

v_gene: TRBV20-1
d_gene: NA
abundance: NA
j_gene: TRBJ2-1
CDR3nt: TGCAGTGCTAGATCGCAGGTGAGCTCCTACAATGAGCAGTTCTTC
CDR3aa: CSARSQVSSYNEQFF

v_gene: TRBV7-6
d_gene: TRBD1
abundance: NA
j_gene: TRBJ1-1
CDR3nt: TGTGCCAGCAGCCTGTCGACAGGGGTGAACACTGAAGCTTTCTTT
CDR3aa: CASSLSTGVNTEAFF

v_gene: TRBV7-2
d_gene: TRBD1
abundance: NA
j_gene: TRBJ1-2
CDR3nt: TGTGCCAGCAGCCCCAATAGACAGGGCGGGGATGGCTACACCTTC
CDR3aa: CASSPNRQGGDGYTF

v_gene: TRBV29-1
d_gene: NA
abundance: few
j_gene: TRBJ2-1
CDR3nt: TGCAGCGTACTACGGACCAATGAGCAGTTCTTC
CDR3aa: CSVLRTNEQFF

v_gene: TRBV4-3
d_gene: NA
abundance: many
j_gene: TRBJ2-1
CDR3nt: TGCGCCAGCAGCCATCTTTCGTCCCCCTACAATGAGCAGTTCTTC
CDR3aa: CASSHLSSPYNEQFF